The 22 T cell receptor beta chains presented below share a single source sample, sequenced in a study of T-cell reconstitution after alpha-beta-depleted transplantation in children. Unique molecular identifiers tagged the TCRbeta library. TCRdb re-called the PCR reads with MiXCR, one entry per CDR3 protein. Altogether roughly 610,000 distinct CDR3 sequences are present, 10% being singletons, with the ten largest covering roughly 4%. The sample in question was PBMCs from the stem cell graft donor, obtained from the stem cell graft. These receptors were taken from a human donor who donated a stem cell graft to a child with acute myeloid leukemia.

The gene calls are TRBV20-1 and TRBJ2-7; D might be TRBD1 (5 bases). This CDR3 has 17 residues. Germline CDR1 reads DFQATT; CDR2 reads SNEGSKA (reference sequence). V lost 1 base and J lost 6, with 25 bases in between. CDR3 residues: CSARVLSGIRALGEQYF. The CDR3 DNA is TGCAGTGCTAGAGTACTTTCAGGGATACGAGCGTTAGGCGAGCAGTACTTC.

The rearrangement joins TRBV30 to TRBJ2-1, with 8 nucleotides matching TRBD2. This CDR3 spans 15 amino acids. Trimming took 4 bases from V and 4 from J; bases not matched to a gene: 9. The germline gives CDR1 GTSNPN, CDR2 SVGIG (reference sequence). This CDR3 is CAWKGSSGLYNEQFF. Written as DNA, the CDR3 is TGTGCCTGGAAAGGGTCTAGCGGGTTGTACAATGAGCAGTTCTTC. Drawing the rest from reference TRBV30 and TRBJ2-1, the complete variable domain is SQTIHQWPATLVQPVGSPLSLECTVEGTSNPNLYWYRQAAGRGLQLLFYSVGIGQISSEVPQNLSASRPQDRQFILSSKKLLLSDSGFYLCAWKGSSGLYNEQFFGPGTRLTVL.

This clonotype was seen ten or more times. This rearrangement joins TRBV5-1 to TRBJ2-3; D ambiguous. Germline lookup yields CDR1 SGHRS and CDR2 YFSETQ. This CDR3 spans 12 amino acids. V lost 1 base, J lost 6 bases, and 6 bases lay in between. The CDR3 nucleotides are TGCGCCAGCAGCTTGAAGCCGGATACGCAGTATTTT. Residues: CASSLKPDTQYF.

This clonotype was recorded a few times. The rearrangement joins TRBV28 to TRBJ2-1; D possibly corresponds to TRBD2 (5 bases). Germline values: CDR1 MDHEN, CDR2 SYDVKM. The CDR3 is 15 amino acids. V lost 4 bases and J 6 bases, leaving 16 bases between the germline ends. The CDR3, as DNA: TGTGCCAGCAGTTGGCAAGGACTGCGAGGCAATGAGCAGTTCTTC. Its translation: CASSWQGLRGNEQFF.

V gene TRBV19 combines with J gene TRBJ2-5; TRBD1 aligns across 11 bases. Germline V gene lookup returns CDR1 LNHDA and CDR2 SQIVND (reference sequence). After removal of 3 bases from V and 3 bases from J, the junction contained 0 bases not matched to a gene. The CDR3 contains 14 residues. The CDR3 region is CASSMGQGEETQYF. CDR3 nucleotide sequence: TGTGCCAGTAGTATGGGACAGGGGGAAGAGACCCAGTACTTC.

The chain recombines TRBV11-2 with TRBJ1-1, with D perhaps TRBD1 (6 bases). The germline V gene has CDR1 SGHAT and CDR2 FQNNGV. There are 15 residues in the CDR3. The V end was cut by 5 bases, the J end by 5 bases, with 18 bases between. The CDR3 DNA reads TGTGCCAGCAGCCCCCGGGGGGGCAGCGGGACTGAAGCTTTCTTT. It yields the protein CASSPRGGSGTEAFF. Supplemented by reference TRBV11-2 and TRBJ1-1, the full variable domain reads EAGVAQSPRYKIIEKRQSVAFWCNPISGHATLYWYQQILGQGPKLLIQFQNNGVVDDSQLPKDRFSAERLKGVDSTLKIQPAKLEDSAVYLCASSPRGGSGTEAFFGQGTRLTVV.

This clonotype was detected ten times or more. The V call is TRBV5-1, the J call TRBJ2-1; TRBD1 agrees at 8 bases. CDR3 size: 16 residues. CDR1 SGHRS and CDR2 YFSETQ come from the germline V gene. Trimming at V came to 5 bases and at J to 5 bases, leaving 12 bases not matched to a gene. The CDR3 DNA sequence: TGCGCCAGCAGTTCTAACGCCGGGACAGGTAACAATGAGCAGTTCTTC. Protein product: CASSSNAGTGNNEQFF.

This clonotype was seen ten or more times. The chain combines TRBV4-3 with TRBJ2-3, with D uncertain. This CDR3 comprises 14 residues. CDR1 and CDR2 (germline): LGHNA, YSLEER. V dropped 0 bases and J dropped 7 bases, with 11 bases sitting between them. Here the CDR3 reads CASSQDISTYTQYF. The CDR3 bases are TGCGCCAGCAGCCAAGATATCTCTACATATACGCAGTATTTT.

DNA for the CDR3: TGTGCCAGCAGCTCCATCGGGCGGTCCTCTGGGGCCAACGTCCTGACTTTC. It yields the protein CASSSIGRSSGANVLTF. The rearrangement links TRBV12-3 or TRBV12-4 to TRBJ2-6; D unclear. Trimming cost V 6 bases and J 0 bases, with 15 bases left between them. The CDR3 contains 17 residues.

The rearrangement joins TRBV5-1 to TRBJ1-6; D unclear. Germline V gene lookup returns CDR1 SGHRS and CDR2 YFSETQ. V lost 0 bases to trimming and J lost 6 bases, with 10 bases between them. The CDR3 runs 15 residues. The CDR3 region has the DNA TGCGCCAGCAGCTTGGAAGGATTTTCTAATTCACCCCTCCACTTT. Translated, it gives CASSLEGFSNSPLHF.

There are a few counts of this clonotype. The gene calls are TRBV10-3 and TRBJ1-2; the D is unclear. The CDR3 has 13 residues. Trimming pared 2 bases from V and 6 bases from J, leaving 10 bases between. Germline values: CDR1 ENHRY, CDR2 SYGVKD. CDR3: CAISEGSRNGYTF. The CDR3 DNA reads TGTGCCATCAGTGAGGGCAGCAGAAATGGCTACACCTTC.

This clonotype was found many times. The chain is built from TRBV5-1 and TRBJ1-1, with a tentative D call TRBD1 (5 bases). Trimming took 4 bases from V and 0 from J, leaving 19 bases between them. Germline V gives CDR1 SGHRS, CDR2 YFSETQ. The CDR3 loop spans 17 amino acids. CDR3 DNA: TGCGCCAGCAGCACCCTGGGGGACGGTCGAATGAACACTGAAGCTTTCTTT. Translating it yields CASSTLGDGRMNTEAFF.

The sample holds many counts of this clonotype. The CDR3 protein is CASSSTVYEQYF. The DNA of the CDR3 is TGTGCCAGCAGTTCGACAGTTTACGAGCAGTACTTC. The chain couples TRBV28 to TRBJ2-7, with TRBD1 as a possible D gene (5 bases). Germline V gene lookup returns CDR1 MDHEN and CDR2 SYDVKM. This CDR3 spans 12 amino acids. V was clipped by 4 bases and J by 4 bases, with 8 bases between them. Complete variable domain (other parts from reference TRBV28 and TRBJ2-7): DVKVTQSSRYLVKRTGEKVFLECVQDMDHENMFWYRQDPGLGLRLIYFSYDVKMKEKGDIPEGYSVSREKKERFSLILESASTNQTSMYLCASSSTVYEQYFGPGTRLTVT.

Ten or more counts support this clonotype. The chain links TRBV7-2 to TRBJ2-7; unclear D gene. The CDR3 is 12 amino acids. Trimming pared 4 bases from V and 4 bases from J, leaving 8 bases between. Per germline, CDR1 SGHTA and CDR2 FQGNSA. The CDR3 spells CASSSTNYEQYF. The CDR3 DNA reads TGTGCCAGCAGCTCCACAAATTACGAGCAGTACTTC. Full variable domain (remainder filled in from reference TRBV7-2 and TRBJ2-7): GAGVSQSPSNKVTEKGKDVELRCDPISGHTALYWYRQSLGQGLEFLIYFQGNSAPDKSGLPSDRFSAERTGGSVSTLTIQRTQQEDSAVYLCASSSTNYEQYFGPGTRLTVT.

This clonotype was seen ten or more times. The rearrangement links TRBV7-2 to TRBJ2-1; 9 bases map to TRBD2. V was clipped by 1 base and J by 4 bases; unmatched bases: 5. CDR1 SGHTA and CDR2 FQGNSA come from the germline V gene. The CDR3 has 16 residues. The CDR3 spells CASSLGFLAGYNEQFF. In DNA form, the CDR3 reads TGTGCCAGCAGCTTAGGTTTTCTAGCGGGATACAATGAGCAGTTCTTC.

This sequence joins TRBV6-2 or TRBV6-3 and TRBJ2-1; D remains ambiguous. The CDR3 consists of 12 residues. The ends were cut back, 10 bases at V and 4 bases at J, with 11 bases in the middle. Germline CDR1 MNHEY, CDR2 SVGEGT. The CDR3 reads CATLTPYNEQFF. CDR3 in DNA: TGTGCCACCTTGACCCCGTACAATGAGCAGTTCTTC.

The CDR3 DNA follows: TGTGCCAGCAGTTTAATTTTAGGGACAGCAACCTATGGCTACACCTTC. This translates into CASSLILGTATYGYTF. V gene TRBV12-3 or TRBV12-4 combines with J gene TRBJ1-2; 7 bases match TRBD1. V lost 2 bases to trimming and J lost 4 bases; unmatched junction nucleotides: 10. The CDR3 length is 16 residues.

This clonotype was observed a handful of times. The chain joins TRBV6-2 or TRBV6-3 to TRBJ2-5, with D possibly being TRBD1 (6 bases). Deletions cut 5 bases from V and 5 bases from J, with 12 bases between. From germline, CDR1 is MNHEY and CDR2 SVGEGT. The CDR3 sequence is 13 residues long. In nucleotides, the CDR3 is TGTGCCAGCAGTAACAGGGTAGGCGAGACCCAGTACTTC. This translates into CASSNRVGETQYF.

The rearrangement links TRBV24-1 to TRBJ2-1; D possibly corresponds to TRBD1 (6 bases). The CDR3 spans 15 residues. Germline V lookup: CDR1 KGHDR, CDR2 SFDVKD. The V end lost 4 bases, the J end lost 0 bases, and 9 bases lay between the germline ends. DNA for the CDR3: TGTGCCACCAGTGACGGACAGAGCTCCTACAATGAGCAGTTCTTC. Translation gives CATSDGQSSYNEQFF.

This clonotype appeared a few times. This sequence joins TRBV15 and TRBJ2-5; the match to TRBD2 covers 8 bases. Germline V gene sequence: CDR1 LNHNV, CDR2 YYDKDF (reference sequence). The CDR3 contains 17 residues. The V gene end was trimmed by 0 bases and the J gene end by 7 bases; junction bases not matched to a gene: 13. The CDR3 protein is CATSRDTLTSGVATQYF. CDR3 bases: TGTGCCACCAGCAGAGATACCCTTACTAGCGGTGTTGCGACCCAGTACTTC. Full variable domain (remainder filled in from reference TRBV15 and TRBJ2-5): DAMVIQNPRYQVTQFGKPVTLSCSQTLNHNVMYWYQQKSSQAPKLLFHYYDKDFNNEADTPDNFQSRRPNTSFCFLDIRSPGLGDTAMYLCATSRDTLTSGVATQYFGPGTRLLVL.

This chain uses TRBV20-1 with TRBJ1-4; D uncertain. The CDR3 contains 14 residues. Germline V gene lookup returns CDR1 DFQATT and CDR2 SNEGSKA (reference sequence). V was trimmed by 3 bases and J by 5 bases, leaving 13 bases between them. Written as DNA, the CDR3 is TGCAGTGCTAGTGTTTTGGGATACAATGAAAAACTGTTTTTT. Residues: CSASVLGYNEKLFF.

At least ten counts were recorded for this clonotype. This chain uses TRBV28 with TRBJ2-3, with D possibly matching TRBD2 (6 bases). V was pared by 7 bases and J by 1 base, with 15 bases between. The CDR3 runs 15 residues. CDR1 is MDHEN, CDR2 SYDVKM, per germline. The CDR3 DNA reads TGTGCCAGCACCGGGGGAGTTGGGGGCACAGATACGCAGTATTTT. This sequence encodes CASTGGVGGTDTQYF.